The clone carrying this T cell receptor (beta chain) occurred a few times. Its target is not known. The length of the CDR3 is 15 residues. Trimming left V 2 bases short and J 0 bases short, with 8 bases between. Germline V lookup: CDR1 SGHTA, CDR2 FQGNSA. The data derive from a study of T-cell reconstitution after alpha-beta-depleted transplantation in children. Overall study findings and caveats: From surviving recipient T cells and thymic progenitors came the high day-60 TCRbeta diversity observed in some patients.

Unique molecular identifiers were used in preparing the TCRbeta library. Each CDR3 protein is one row after TCRdb ran MiXCR on the PCR reads. The sample yields about 1,000,000 distinct CDR3 sequences, about 26% seen once. The TCR originated in a boy less than two years old who had a stem cell transplant for SCID, so the T cells may come from the graft donor. The sample here was PBMCs, mostly from graft donor cells, taken 360 days after TCRalphabeta/CD19-depleted stem cell transplant. This rearrangement joins TRBV7-2 to TRBJ1-3; maybe TRBD1 (5 bases). CDR3 loop: CASSLRGISGNTIYF. DNA of the CDR3: TGTGCCAGCAGCTTAAGGGGTATCTCTGGAAACACCATATATTTT.